The TCR beta chain under discussion was sequenced for a study of post-analysis software for immune sequencing data (dated by TCRdb to the mid-2010s). Notes on the research overall: Recorded disease courses included relapsing-remitting, secondary progressive and progressive-relapsing multiple sclerosis, with some patients lacking subtype annotation. Patient repertoires were compared against 11 to 12 previously published healthy control repertoires from donors aged roughly 6 to 25 years. A subset of samples was prepared in parallel using single-end sample barcoding, then pooled and co-amplified after Illumina adapter ligation. The full study reports these points: Patients showed significantly higher frequencies than controls for about 5 TRBV segments, among them TRBV5-6, TRBV5-1 and TRBV20-1. The multiple sclerosis patient group was slightly younger than the control group. Compared with controls, multiple sclerosis patients had significantly lower normalized Chao1 diversity, a finding suggesting substantial peripheral T-cell clonal expansion. Direct clustering with F measure showed strong co-clustering of samples prepared in the same batch, prompting a batch-effect correction.

As concerns this clonotype: Its antigen remains unidentified. There are no base qualities to consult, and no much larger clone falls within one base.

The library was prepared using PCR. The listed sequencing device is Illumina HiSeq 2500. To reduce PCR and sequencing biases, unique molecular identifiers were incorporated into the TCR beta cDNA libraries. Per 1 to 10 million input T cells, around 500,000 cDNA molecules were obtained, such that each molecule approximated one T cell. The same protocol used for the earlier healthy control dataset was applied to prepare and sequence the patient libraries. Samples belonging to the same batch were prepared together, multiplexed and sequenced on a shared HiSeq lane. Concerning the study's data processing: MIGEC was used to process the raw barcoded reads, and molecular identifier groups with only a single read were discarded before consensus assembly and CDR3 extraction. Clonotype tables were post-analysed with VDJtools, and diversity was normalized by down-sampling all datasets to the smallest sample size. In repertoire overlap clustering, CDR3 amino acid sequences, but not nucleotide sequences, were matched to correct batch-related cross-sample contamination. The public reads were quality trimmed at Q25 with fastp and then assembled into clones with MiXCR by TCRdb, keeping productive beta chains. Entries are consolidated by CDR3 protein sequence, retaining the most common genes and DNA. These V and J calls are TCRdb output, not the study's own analysis. This sample lists about half a million distinct CDR3 sequences; over 35% were detected once. Of the sample, 9% to 14% falls within the top ten clones.

The CDR3 has 11 amino acids, counting the end cysteine and phenylalanine. This entry keeps only the CDR3 DNA: 33 bases, framed from base 1. The junction carries 9 bases between V and J, which are trimmed by 5 bases and 7 bases respectively. TCR beta repertoires were profiled from peripheral blood of approximately 13 young patients with multiple sclerosis to demonstrate the VDJtools post-analysis software. The multiple sclerosis patients were children and adolescents ranging in age from roughly 6 to 15 years. The chain uses TRBV12-3 or TRBV12-4 and TRBJ2-7; TRBD1 is a weak D gene call, 5 bases matching. Sequenced material: blood. The source of this sequence is a girl between 5 and 17 years old with multiple sclerosis. The DNA is as follows: TGTGCCAGCAGTAGCAGGGAAGAGCAGTACTTC. Its amino acids are CASSSREEQYF.